A few counts support the clone carrying this TCR beta chain. Unique molecular identifiers were incorporated when the TCRbeta library was constructed. One entry per CDR3 protein results from TCRdb running MiXCR on the PCR reads. Seen here are hundreds of thousands of distinct CDR3 sequences, about a tenth observed once, and the top ten hold less than 8%. The entry originates in a study of T-cell reconstitution after alpha-beta-depleted transplantation in children. This TCR derives from a human donor who donated a stem cell graft to a child with acute lymphoblastic leukemia. Source: PBMCs from the stem cell graft donor, taken from the stem cell graft.

The CDR3 bases are TGCGCCAGCAGCTTGGACCCGAGGGGGGGGCCAATCTATTCACCCCTCCACTTT. Translating gives CASSLDPRGGPIYSPLHF. This chain uses TRBV5-1 with TRBJ1-6, with D possibly TRBD1 on 6 matching bases. Deletions cut 0 bases from V and 8 bases from J, with 21 bases between. The germline V gene has CDR1 SGHRS and CDR2 YFSETQ. The CDR3 is made up of 18 amino acids.